This T cell receptor beta chain was captured in a study of CD8 T cells in ankylosing spondylitis. Quantitative 5'-RACE with molecular barcodes generated TCR beta libraries. TCRdb recomputed calls from the 5' RACE reads with MiXCR, one row per CDR3 protein. The table shows 250,000 to 300,000 distinct CDR3 sequences, with approximately 20% occurring only once. Remarks on this clonotype: The antigen is undetermined.

V was pared by 0 bases and J by 7 bases, with 10 bases of the junction left unmatched. The CDR3 consists of 16 residues. Germline CDR1 MGHRA, CDR2 YSYEKL. Regarding the study as a whole: Among TCR beta sequences, a motif of 7 to 9 highly homologous variants appeared characteristic of ankylosing spondylitis blood.

The sequenced material came from blood, either unsorted or a sorted T cell fraction (not recorded which). The rearrangement links TRBV4-1 to TRBJ2-3; 7 bases are shared with TRBD2. The clonotype comes from a male donor with ankylosing spondylitis or in good health (not recorded which). The CDR3 protein is CASSQEGGAMIYTQYF. The CDR3 DNA follows: TGCGCCAGCAGCCAAGAGGGAGGGGCGATGATCTATACGCAGTATTTT.